The following is a TCR beta chain sequence with its context. The sample belongs to a study of response to subunit inactivated influenza vaccine. The CDR3 contains 18 residues. The J segment lost 1 base and the V segment lost 0 bases, leaving 7 bases of the junction unmatched. Germline V lookup: CDR1 SGHNT, CDR2 YYREEE (reference sequence). Using its own MiXCR run on the RT-PCR reads, TCRdb lists one record per CDR3 protein. The sample holds approximately 170,000 distinct CDR3 sequences, over 13% seen once. This receptor was obtained from a man aged 50 or older who received an inactivated influenza vaccine. The sample consisted of CD8+ T cells sorted from PBMCs, taken 5 days after vaccination. The V gene is TRBV5-4, the J gene TRBJ2-6, with TRBD1 identical over 7 bases. The CDR3 bases are TGTGCCAGCAGCTTGGATACAGGGGTGATGTCTGGGGCCAACGTCCTGACTTTC. The encoded protein is CASSLDTGVMSGANVLTF.